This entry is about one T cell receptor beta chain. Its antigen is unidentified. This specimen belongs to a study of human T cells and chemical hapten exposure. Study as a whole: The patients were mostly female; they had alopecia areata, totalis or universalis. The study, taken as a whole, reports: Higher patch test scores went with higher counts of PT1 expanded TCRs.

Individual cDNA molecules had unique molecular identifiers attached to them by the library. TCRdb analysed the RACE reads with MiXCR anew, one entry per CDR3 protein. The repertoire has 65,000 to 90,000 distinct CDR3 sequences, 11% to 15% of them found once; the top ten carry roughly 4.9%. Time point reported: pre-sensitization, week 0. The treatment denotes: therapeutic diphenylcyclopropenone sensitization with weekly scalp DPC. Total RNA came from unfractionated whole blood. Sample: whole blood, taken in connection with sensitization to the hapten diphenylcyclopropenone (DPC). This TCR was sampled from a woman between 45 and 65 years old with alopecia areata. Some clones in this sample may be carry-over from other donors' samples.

The DNA of the CDR3 is TGTGCCAGCAGTTTATCAGGCGGATTTTATGAGCAGTACTTC. Amino acids: CASSLSGGFYEQYF. V usage is TRBV27 and J usage is TRBJ2-7; D remains ambiguous. The CDR3 totals 14 residues. Germline V lookup: CDR1 MNHEY, CDR2 SMNVEV (reference sequence). The germline V and J ends were trimmed by 0 bases and 7 bases, with 13 bases remaining between them.